Below are 5 T cell receptor beta chains sequenced from a single sample in a study of blood T cells in healthy people across ages. Combining a sample-barcoded 5' primer with a J-beta primer mix, a second PCR ran for about 7 to 12 cycles. A single record per CDR3 protein comes from TCRdb applying MiXCR to the 5' RACE reads. Among 1.5 million to 2 million distinct CDR3 sequences listed, around 42% were seen once. The sequenced sample consisted of blood. These receptors all come from a human donor in good health.

This clonotype was detected only a few times. V usage is TRBV3-1 and J usage is TRBJ1-1; D possibly corresponds to TRBD1 (6 bases). The ends were cut back, 1 base at V and 8 bases at J, with 11 bases in the middle. The germline V gene encodes CDR1 LGHDT and CDR2 YNNKEL (reference sequence). CDR3 length: 13 residues. The CDR3 sequence is CASSQGRRGEAFF. CDR3 sequence (DNA): TGTGCCAGCAGCCAAGGGAGGAGGGGGGAAGCTTTCTTT.

This clonotype was picked up a small number of times. CDR3 bases: TGTGCCAGCAGACCCGGACGCAGGGTCGGTGGCTACACCTTC. Translating gives CASRPGRRVGGYTF. The gene calls are TRBV12-3 or TRBV12-4 and TRBJ1-2; TRBD1 might be the D (5 bases). CDR3 length: 14 residues. V gave up 6 bases and J gave up 7 bases, with 18 bases separating them.

The V call is TRBV5-5, the J call TRBJ1-2, with D maybe TRBD1 (5 bases). Germline CDR1 reads SGHKS; CDR2 reads YYEKEE (reference sequence). V gave up 1 base and J gave up 5 bases, with 12 bases separating them. This CDR3 contains 14 residues. This CDR3 reads CASSLSGDSYGYTF. In DNA, the CDR3 is TGTGCCAGCAGCTTGTCGGGGGACTCTTATGGCTACACCTTC.

The chain combines TRBV7-9 with TRBJ2-1, with a tentative D call TRBD2 (7 bases). With 7 bases removed from V and 4 bases from J, the gap between germline ends came to 20 bases. The CDR3 extends over 16 amino acids. Germline CDR1 is SEHNR and CDR2 is FQNEAQ (reference sequence). The CDR3 coding sequence is TGTGCCAGCAAAGACCTTCGAGGGGGGGTATACAATGAGCAGTTCTTC. Translated: CASKDLRGGVYNEQFF.

This clonotype was seen a handful of times. The gene calls are TRBV20-1 and TRBJ2-1; 13 bases are shared with TRBD2. The trim removed 6 bases at V and 10 bases at J, leaving 12 bases unmatched. Looked up from germline, CDR1 is DFQATT and CDR2 is SNEGSKA (reference sequence). The CDR3 spans 15 residues. The CDR3 region is CSAKPPGLAGKEQFF. In nucleotides, the CDR3 is TGCAGTGCAAAACCACCGGGACTAGCGGGGAAGGAGCAGTTCTTC.